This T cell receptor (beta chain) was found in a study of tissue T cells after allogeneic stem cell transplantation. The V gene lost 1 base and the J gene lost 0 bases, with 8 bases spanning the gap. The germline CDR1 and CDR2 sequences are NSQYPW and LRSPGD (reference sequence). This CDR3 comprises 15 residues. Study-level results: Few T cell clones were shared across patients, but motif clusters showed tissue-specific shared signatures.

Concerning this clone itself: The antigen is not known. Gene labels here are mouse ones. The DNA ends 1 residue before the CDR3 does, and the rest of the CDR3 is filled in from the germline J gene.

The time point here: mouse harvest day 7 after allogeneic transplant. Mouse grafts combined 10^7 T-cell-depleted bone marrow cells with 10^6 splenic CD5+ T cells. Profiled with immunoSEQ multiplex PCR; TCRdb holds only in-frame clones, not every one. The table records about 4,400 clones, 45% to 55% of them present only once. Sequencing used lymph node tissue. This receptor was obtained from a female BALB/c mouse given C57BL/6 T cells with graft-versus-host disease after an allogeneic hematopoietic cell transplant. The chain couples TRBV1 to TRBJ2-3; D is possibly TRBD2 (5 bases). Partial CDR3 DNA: TGCACCTGCAGTGCAGCGGCTGGGAGTGCAGAAACGCTGTAT. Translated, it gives CTCSAAAGSAETLY. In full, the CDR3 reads CTCSAAAGSAETLYF.